This T cell receptor (beta chain) was found in a study of T cells after yellow fever vaccination. The study, taken as a whole, reports: The secondary response peaked faster, at day 5 versus 15, but was weaker. Abundant clonotypes (contaminants from the bulk population) could be present in FACS-sorted repertoires.

This clonotype appeared a few times. The antigen is not known. CDR1 and CDR2 from the germline V gene are SGHRS and YFSETQ. Trimming removed 0 bases from V and 0 bases from J; junction bases left unmatched: 11. This CDR3 has 19 amino acids. One entry per CDR3 protein, called by TCRdb with MiXCR from the 5' RACE reads. The sample includes some 600,000 distinct CDR3 sequences, 17% seen only once; the top ten take 17%. The sequence was obtained from a man between 18 and 29 years old who received the YFV17D yellow fever vaccine. The sequencing used PBMCs, collected about 5 days after the first yellow fever vaccination. J is TRBJ1-4 and V is TRBV5-1; 7 bases match TRBD1. The CDR3 DNA reads as TGCGCCAGCAGCTTGGTGGGGGCGACGACAGGGTCAACTAATGAAAAACTGTTTTTT. It translates to CASSLVGATTGSTNEKLFF.